Listed below are T cell receptor beta chains from one sample, sequenced in a study of response to subunit inactivated influenza vaccine. TCRdb called the RT-PCR reads again in MiXCR, with one record for every CDR3 protein. The table has approximately 700,000 distinct CDR3 sequences, approximately 15% seen once. Sequencing used PBMCs from blood, obtained 14 days before vaccination. Receptors were obtained from a man aged 50 to 60 who received an inactivated influenza vaccine. Each CDR3 is given without its conserved first and last residue.

v_call	cdr3_length	cdr3_aa
TRBV6-2/TRBV6-3	12	ASSYQNGLDGYT
TRBV6-2/TRBV6-3	14	ASSWTGLAGGDIQY
TRBV6-5	15	ASSSPLAGLATDTQY
TRBV6-1	13	ASCRGSSNSYEQY
TRBV5-1	12	ASRTGQTTDTQY
TRBV5-1	17	ASSLGAGLAGRKQETQY
TRBV5-1	12	ASNLAGGNYEQY
TRBV29-1	12	SVEVGLAPYEQF
TRBV12-3/TRBV12-4	14	ASSFVSGRSSYEQY
TRBV11-2	10	ASSLDRLGQF